These 29 T cell receptor beta chains came from one sample sequenced in a study of CD8 T cells in ankylosing spondylitis. Study-level findings and limits: What seemed typical of ankylosing spondylitis blood was a TCR beta motif built from roughly eight highly homologous variants.

TCRdb itself ran the 5' RACE reads through MiXCR, one entry per CDR3 protein. The table includes fewer than 750,000 distinct CDR3 sequences, roughly 19% detected once. Their target antigens are unknown. Sequenced: blood, either unsorted or a sorted T cell fraction (not recorded which). The receptors were sampled from a male donor with ankylosing spondylitis.

J is TRBJ2-1 and V is TRBV7-9; D perhaps matches TRBD1 (6 bases). In germline, CDR1 is SEHNR, CDR2 FQNEAQ (reference sequence). This CDR3 has 14 residues. Trimming removed 5 bases from V and 2 bases from J, with 10 bases in between. CDR3 sequence (DNA): TGTGCCAGCAGCCCGAGACAGGCCTACAATGAGCAGTTCTTC. The encoded protein is CASSPRQAYNEQFF.

J is TRBJ1-4 and V is TRBV5-1, with a possible D match to TRBD1 (6 bases). The V gene lost 2 bases and the J gene lost 12 bases, with 20 bases spanning the gap. CDR1 and CDR2 (germline): SGHRS, YFSETQ. The CDR3 spans 15 residues. The CDR3 region has the DNA TGCGCCAGCAGCTTTCCTCCGCAGGGGCCCCGGGAACTGTTTTTT. As protein: CASSFPPQGPRELFF.

The rearrangement uses TRBV11-1 and TRBJ2-5, with D perhaps TRBD1 or TRBD2 (6 bases each). Germline V gene data show CDR1 as SGHAT and CDR2 as FQDESV (reference sequence). The length of the CDR3 is 16 residues. V was cut by 5 bases and J by 0 bases, with 16 bases left in between. CDR3 loop: CASSGPGAGHQETQYF. CDR3 DNA: TGTGCCAGCAGCGGGCCAGGGGCGGGACACCAAGAGACCCAGTACTTC.

The V call is TRBV20-1, the J call TRBJ2-1; 11 bases map to TRBD2. Trimming at V came to 2 bases and at J to 5 bases, leaving 8 bases not matched to a gene. Germline V gives CDR1 DFQATT, CDR2 SNEGSKA (reference sequence). The CDR3 extends over 16 amino acids. The CDR3 bases are TGCAGTGCTAGATCGTCTAGCGGGAGGTCCCACAATGAGCAGTTCTTC. This encodes CSARSSSGRSHNEQFF.

This clonotype has more than one count but fewer than ten. This chain connects TRBV6-6 to TRBJ2-1; D call uncertain. CDR1 and CDR2 from the germline V gene are MNHNY and SVGAGI (reference sequence). The CDR3 length is 13 residues. V lost 5 bases and J lost 7, with 12 bases in between. As DNA, the CDR3 is TGTGCCAGCAGTACATCCGCAGTGAATGAGCAGTTCTTC. This gives the protein CASSTSAVNEQFF.

The chain carries TRBV19 and TRBJ2-5, with D possibly TRBD2 on 5 matching bases. Germline V gene data show CDR1 as LNHDA and CDR2 as SQIVND (reference sequence). V was cut by 4 bases and J by 7 bases, with 13 bases left in between. CDR3 length: 13 amino acids. CDR3 bases: TGTGCCAGTAGTAATAGCGCCTCGGCGACCCAGTACTTC. Translating it yields CASSNSASATQYF.

The chain couples TRBV6-5 to TRBJ1-1, with TRBD1 matching over 7 bases. Trimming at V came to 0 bases and at J to 3 bases, leaving 1 base not matched to a gene. Per germline, CDR1 MNHEY and CDR2 SVGAGI. The CDR3 extends over 14 amino acids. The CDR3 DNA is TGTGCCAGCAGTTACTCGACAGGGTACACTGAAGCTTTCTTT. It yields the protein CASSYSTGYTEAFF.

This clonotype was recorded a few times. The chain is built from TRBV5-5 and TRBJ1-1; D perhaps matches TRBD1 (5 bases). Per germline, CDR1 SGHKS and CDR2 YYEKEE (reference sequence). The CDR3 spans 16 residues. V was cut by 4 bases and J by 0 bases, with 16 bases left in between. The CDR3 nucleotides read TGTGCCAGCAGCCTAACCTCCGGGACGGTGAACACTGAAGCTTTCTTT. It encodes CASSLTSGTVNTEAFF. Using reference TRBV5-5 and TRBJ1-1 for the parts outside the CDR3, the full variable domain is DAGVTQSPTHLIKTRGQQVTLRCSPISGHKSVSWYQQVLGQGPQFIFQYYEKEERGRGNFPDRFSARQFPNYSSELNVNALLLGDSALYLCASSLTSGTVNTEAFFGQGTRLTVV.

The sample holds a few counts of this clonotype. This chain links TRBV6-5 with TRBJ2-1; 9 positions agree with TRBD2. Germline V gives CDR1 MNHEY, CDR2 SVGAGI. This CDR3 region has 16 residues. Trimming cost V 3 bases and J 2 bases; bases outside gene matches: 5. CDR3 in DNA: TGTGCCAGCAGTTATTCGCGGGAGGGCCCCTACAATGAGCAGTTCTTC. This gives the protein CASSYSREGPYNEQFF.

This clonotype appeared a few times. V and J are TRBV20-1 and TRBJ1-5; D remains unclear. CDR3 length: 12 residues. Trimming removed 4 bases at V and 0 bases at J, with 4 bases between. Looked up from germline, CDR1 is DFQATT and CDR2 is SNEGSKA (reference sequence). The CDR3 spells CSATVSNQPQHF. The CDR3 DNA sequence: TGCAGTGCTACAGTTAGCAATCAGCCCCAGCATTTT.

This clonotype was counted once. This sequence joins TRBV7-3 and TRBJ2-5, with 9 bases fitting TRBD2. Per germline, CDR1 SGHTA and CDR2 FQGTGA. Germline trimming cut 5 bases from V and 2 bases from J; bases unmatched to any gene: 9. CDR3 size: 16 residues. This chain's CDR3 is CASSPTGTSQQETQYF. For the CDR3, the DNA is TGTGCCAGCAGCCCCACCGGGACTAGCCAGCAAGAGACCCAGTACTTC.

J is TRBJ1-4 and V is TRBV25-1, with D perhaps TRBD1 (5 bases). CDR3 length: 16 residues. Trimming removed 4 bases at V and 7 bases at J, with 19 bases between. The germline gives CDR1 MGHDK, CDR2 SYGVNS. The CDR3 DNA follows: TGTGCCAGCAGTGGCTCCCACAGGATTGGGGGTGAAAAACTGTTTTTT. Translation: CASSGSHRIGGEKLFF.

In DNA form, the CDR3 reads TGCGCCAGCAGCCAGACGGGACTAGCGGGAGGGAGCTCCTACAATGAGCAGTTCTTC. It specifies CASSQTGLAGGSSYNEQFF. J is TRBJ2-1 and V is TRBV4-3; 16 nucleotides line up with TRBD2. The V gene end was trimmed by 3 bases and the J gene end by 0 bases; junction bases not matched to a gene: 5. The CDR3 has 19 residues. Germline V gene data show CDR1 as LGHNA and CDR2 as YSLEER.

The gene calls are TRBV4-1 and TRBJ2-5; D not certain. There are 14 residues in the CDR3. V was cut by 4 bases and J by 1 base, with 10 bases left in between. CDR1 MGHRA and CDR2 YSYEKL come from the germline V gene. Here the CDR3 reads CASSLTPSQETQYF. In DNA, the CDR3 is TGCGCCAGCAGCCTAACCCCTAGCCAAGAGACCCAGTACTTC.

This clonotype was picked up a small number of times. The chain combines TRBV20-1 with TRBJ1-5, with D perhaps matching TRBD1 (6 bases). Germline CDR1 DFQATT, CDR2 SNEGSKA (reference sequence). The CDR3 is 16 residues long. The V gene lost 2 bases and the J gene lost 6 bases, with 20 bases spanning the gap. CDR3 protein: CSARPDSGGASQPQHF. CDR3 sequence (DNA): TGCAGTGCTAGACCGGACTCCGGGGGGGCAAGTCAGCCCCAGCATTTT.

The chain uses TRBV3-1 and TRBJ1-1; D remains unclear. The ends were cut back, 3 bases at V and 1 base at J, with 9 bases in the middle. CDR1 is LGHDT, CDR2 YNNKEL, per germline (reference sequence). This CDR3 spans 14 amino acids. CDR3 amino acids: CASSHLNTNTEAFF. DNA for the CDR3: TGTGCCAGCAGCCATCTTAACACGAACACTGAAGCTTTCTTT.

The rearrangement uses TRBV5-5 and TRBJ2-1, with D perhaps TRBD2 (5 bases). CDR1 SGHKS and CDR2 YYEKEE come from the germline V gene (reference sequence). The CDR3 totals 14 residues. The V and J ends lost 0 bases and 4 bases respectively, with 8 bases between them. CDR3 nucleotide sequence: TGTGCCAGCAGCTTGGAGCTAGCTTACAATGAGCAGTTCTTC. This codes for CASSLELAYNEQFF.

This clonotype was found a few times. The chain recombines TRBV4-2 with TRBJ1-4; a possible D gene is TRBD1 (5 bases). V was pared by 0 bases and J by 0 bases, with 11 bases between. CDR3 size: 17 residues. Germline assignment: CDR1 LGHNA and CDR2 YNFKEQ. This chain's CDR3 is CASSQDPGGATNEKLFF. The CDR3 DNA is TGTGCCAGCAGCCAAGATCCGGGGGGGGCAACTAATGAAAAACTGTTTTTT.

This clonotype was seen at least ten times. The gene calls are TRBV24-1 and TRBJ2-3; TRBD2 matches 13 bases. V shed 3 bases, J shed 4 bases, and the junction held 3 bases outside the gene matches. CDR1 and CDR2 (germline): KGHDR, SFDVKD. The CDR3 length is 16 residues. CDR3 bases: TGTGCCACCAGTGATCGGACTAGCGGGAGCCCAGATACGCAGTATTTT. As protein: CATSDRTSGSPDTQYF.

In this sample, this clonotype turned up a few times. The gene calls are TRBV30 and TRBJ2-2; D remains unclear. The CDR3 has 11 residues. Germline assignment: CDR1 GTSNPN and CDR2 SVGIG (reference sequence). V was clipped by 1 base and J by 7 bases, with 4 bases between them. The CDR3, as DNA: TGTGCCTGGAGTGAGGTCGGGGAGCTGTTTTTT. Residues: CAWSEVGELFF.

The CDR3 DNA is TGTGCCAGCAGCCAAATGGGGGGAGTCTCCGAGCAGTACTTC. This gives the protein CASSQMGGVSEQYF. The V call is TRBV16, the J call TRBJ2-7; D is perhaps TRBD2 (6 bases). The V end lost 2 bases, the J end lost 6 bases, and 14 bases lay between the germline ends. The germline CDR1 and CDR2 sequences are KGHSY and FQNENV. The CDR3 has 14 residues.

The chain is built from TRBV2 and TRBJ1-5; D ambiguous. The germline V gene has CDR1 SNHLY and CDR2 FYNNEI. This CDR3 is built from 16 residues. The germline V and J ends were trimmed by 8 bases and 7 bases, with 24 bases remaining between them. In DNA form, the CDR3 reads TGTGCCAGCGCAATTTTTTGGACGGAGACCAAGCAGCCCCAGCATTTT. This translates into CASAIFWTETKQPQHF.

This clonotype has a handful of counts. The chain has TRBV5-1 and TRBJ1-2; D is possibly TRBD1 (5 bases). The CDR3 is 18 amino acids. The germline V gene has CDR1 SGHRS and CDR2 YFSETQ. Trimming left V 0 bases short and J 5 bases short, with 23 bases between. CDR3 sequence (DNA): TGCGCCAGCAGCTTGGCCTCGTGGGACCCCGAGGCTGGTTATGGCTACACCTTC. This codes for CASSLASWDPEAGYGYTF.

In this sample, this clonotype turned up a few times. The J gene is TRBJ2-2, the V gene TRBV12-3 or TRBV12-4; D unclear. The CDR3 has 14 residues. V was clipped by 6 bases and J by 5 bases, with 13 bases between them. The CDR3 sequence: CASSPGYKTGELFF. CDR3 in DNA: TGTGCCAGCAGCCCAGGATACAAAACCGGGGAGCTGTTTTTT.

This clonotype was counted between two and nine times. This sequence joins TRBV29-1 and TRBJ2-3; TRBD2 aligns across 11 bases. Trimming removed 7 bases from V and 0 bases from J; junction bases left unmatched: 3. Germline-derived CDR1 and CDR2 are SQVTM and ANQGSEA. CDR3 size: 14 residues. CDR3 DNA sequence: TGCAGCGGGGGACTAGCGGATAGCACAGATACGCAGTATTTT. Its protein product is CSGGLADSTDTQYF.

This clonotype came up many times. The rearrangement uses TRBV29-1 and TRBJ2-1, with D uncertain. The CDR3 loop spans 14 amino acids. V was trimmed by 5 bases and J by 6 bases, leaving 17 bases between them. Germline lookup yields CDR1 SQVTM and CDR2 ANQGSEA. Written as DNA, the CDR3 is TGCAGCGTTCCGGTCCCCCCCACAGTCAATGAGCAGTTCTTC. Translating gives CSVPVPPTVNEQFF.

A few counts support this clonotype. The rearrangement links TRBV28 to TRBJ2-5; 7 nucleotides line up with TRBD2. V lost 2 bases and J lost 3; bases outside the gene matches: 6. CDR1 is MDHEN and CDR2 is SYDVKM in the germline V gene. CDR3 length: 15 amino acids. CDR3 DNA sequence: TGTGCCAGCAGTTTAGCGGCTGCGGGAGAAGAGACCCAGTACTTC. This translates into CASSLAAAGEETQYF.

The chain is built from TRBV2 and TRBJ1-5; D may be TRBD1 (6 bases). Germline lookup yields CDR1 SNHLY and CDR2 FYNNEI. V shed 7 bases and J shed 6 bases, with 16 bases lying between them. The CDR3 is 14 residues long. DNA of the CDR3: TGTGCCAGCACTTTAGGGGGTGTGGGTCAGCCCCAGCATTTT. It specifies CASTLGGVGQPQHF.

The chain combines TRBV29-1 with TRBJ2-3; 10 nucleotides match TRBD2. Trimming at V came to 4 bases and at J to 4 bases, leaving 5 bases not matched to a gene. The length of the CDR3 is 14 residues. The germline V gene encodes CDR1 SQVTM and CDR2 ANQGSEA. CDR3 in DNA: TGCAGCGTTGGTCTAGCGGGAGTTGCAGATACGCAGTATTTT. It codes for CSVGLAGVADTQYF.